This TCR beta chain was captured by sequencing in a study of blood T cell repertoires in COVID-19 (TCRdb year 2020). As for the study more broadly: Samples from collaborators originated in the United States, Italy and Spain and spanned both the acute and convalescent phases of COVID-19. Sample metadata almost always included a de-identified subject ID, COVID-19 status, age in years and sex. The repertoires were released in a freely available public database intended as a resource for research on the immune response to SARS-CoV-2. The material from the prospective study consisted of cDNA or gDNA derived from T cells, B-cell-depleted T cells, or PBMCs. The dataset comprised deeply sampled blood TCRbeta repertoires from subjects exposed to, actively infected with, or recovered from COVID-19. Where HLA class I and class II types were available, the types were taken from metadata supplied by the sample provider, not from assay-based typing. The samples were drawn from the first 160 participants of the ongoing ImmuneRACE study and from roughly 1,300 subjects provided by 6 global collaborators.

TCRbeta CDR3 regions were amplified from genomic DNA using the immunoSEQ Assay, a bias-controlled multiplex PCR. As for the original processing: Nucleated cell counts per sample were estimated from amplification of reference gene primers within the assay. Sequence reads were collapsed and filtered to measure the absolute abundance of every unique TCRbeta CDR3 rearrangement. For each sample, productive Simpson clonality was calculated as the square root of Simpson's diversity index across productive rearrangements. Imported from immuneACCESS, the table was reduced by TCRdb to in-frame sequences with V and J called. These copies leave out some clones; in studies compared against another copy, an unresolved V gene accounts for under half, and the cause of the remainder is not known. That table gives V, J and clone size, and the DNA gave D and trimming. This sample gives about 170,000 clones in total; roughly 87% of them show up just once. Of the sample, 1% to 1.5% falls within the top ten clones.

V gives up 2 bases and J gives up 0 bases, and the segment between their germline ends measures 5 bases. Including the terminal cysteine and phenylalanine, the CDR3 comprises 14 residues. Just the 42-base CDR3 DNA is kept, in frame starting at base 1. The germline V gene encodes CDR1 MNHEY and CDR2 SMNVEV (reference sequence). Participants in the prospective study were aged roughly 18 to 90 years, lived in under 30 United States geographic areas, and enrolled through a virtual design. Cohort assignment in the prospective study relied on participant-reported clinical history from a screening survey and a study questionnaire. In the prospective study, whole blood, serum and a nasopharyngeal or oropharyngeal swab were collected from each participant by mobile phlebotomists. Participants in the prospective study had the option to provide additional blood draws and questionnaires over a roughly 2-month period. Prospective study blood samples were shipped either frozen or at room temperature before DNA extraction.

What the authors observed across the whole study: The amount of clinical and demographic metadata varied by source and participant and was provided uncurated.

In regard to this clone: Its antigen target is currently unknown. It has no much larger one-base neighbor in the sample; base qualities were not kept.

This chain is built from TRBV27 and TRBJ1-5, with the D gene not clear enough to name. The material sequenced was PBMCs or T cells enriched from blood (not recorded which). The clonotype comes from a human donor with acute COVID-19. The donor label of this sample is uncertain. The CDR3 region reads CASSLPGSNQPQHF. The DNA sequence is TGTGCCAGCAGTTTACCAGGTAGCAATCAGCCCCAGCATTTT.